Below, 18 T cell receptor beta chains from the same sample are listed, as sequenced in a study of blood T cells in healthy people across ages. PCR was performed a second time for roughly 7 to 12 cycles using a sample-barcoded 5' primer and a J-beta primer mix. MiXCR, run by TCRdb on the 5' RACE reads, gives a single entry per CDR3 protein. The data hold 800,000 or so distinct CDR3 sequences, with approximately 25% observed a single time. This same sample was also part of a study on T cells of mothers and their children.

The specimen was blood. These receptors all stem from a boy between 10 and 17 years old in good health.

This chain connects TRBV7-2 to TRBJ2-5, with 7 bases that match TRBD2. V was clipped by 1 base and J by 4 bases; unmatched bases: 6. The CDR3 spans 15 residues. Germline CDR1 reads SGHTA; CDR2 reads FQGNSA. The CDR3 DNA reads TGTGCCAGCAGCTTAGGCGGGAGAAGGGGAGAGACCCAGTACTTC. It is translated as CASSLGGRRGETQYF.

In DNA form, the CDR3 reads TGTGCCAGCAGTTACGCCAGCTACGAGCAGTACTTC. Amino acid sequence: CASSYASYEQYF. The chain recombines TRBV6-2 or TRBV6-3 with TRBJ2-7; D unclear. Germline V gene lookup returns CDR1 MNHEY and CDR2 SVGEGT. Trimming took 2 bases from V and 3 from J, leaving 5 bases between them. This CDR3 has 12 amino acids.

The CDR3 DNA is TGCGCCAGCAGCTTAGGGGACAGGGATAACACTGAAGCTTTCTTT. Translation gives CASSLGDRDNTEAFF. The chain couples TRBV5-1 to TRBJ1-1; TRBD1 matches at 9 bases. V was pared by 2 bases and J by 2 bases, with 4 bases of the junction left unmatched. Germline values: CDR1 SGHRS, CDR2 YFSETQ. The CDR3 spans 15 residues.

The gene calls are TRBV6-2 or TRBV6-3 and TRBJ2-5; D is ambiguous. The end of the DNA aligns better with TRBJ2-7, so the J call may be wrong. Looked up from germline, CDR1 is MNHEY and CDR2 is SVGEGT. The CDR3 consists of 11 residues. The CDR3 region is CASSQIAEQYF. In DNA, the CDR3 is TGTGCCAGTAGCCAGATCGCCGAGCAGTACTTC.

This clonotype has just a few counts. The rearrangement links TRBV10-3 to TRBJ2-7; D unclear. CDR3 length: 13 amino acids. The V end was cut by 7 bases, the J end by 0 bases, with 10 bases between. Germline CDR1 reads ENHRY; CDR2 reads SYGVKD. The CDR3 region is CAITMENSYEQYF. The CDR3 nucleotides are TGTGCCATCACCATGGAGAACTCCTACGAGCAGTACTTC.

This clonotype was seen only a few times. The chain joins TRBV29-1 to TRBJ2-1; TRBD2 matches 12 bases. V gave up 4 bases and J gave up 12 bases; unmatched junction bases: 10. The CDR3 consists of 14 residues. Germline lookup yields CDR1 SQVTM and CDR2 ANQGSEA. The CDR3 DNA reads TGCAGCGTTGGACCGGTTCTAGCGGGAGGGCCGCAGTTCTTC. It yields the protein CSVGPVLAGGPQFF.

This clonotype was detected a few times. This chain connects TRBV6-5 to TRBJ2-5; possible D gene TRBD2, 6 bases. The CDR3 contains 14 residues. The V and J ends lost 4 bases and 7 bases respectively, with 16 bases between them. The germline CDR1 and CDR2 sequences are MNHEY and SVGAGI. In nucleotides, the CDR3 is TGTGCCAGCAGTTTGTCCGGGACTCCGGGGACCCAGTACTTC. Translating gives CASSLSGTPGTQYF.

This clonotype was counted a few times. One end of the junction varies from germline; a read error may be responsible. This sequence joins TRBV27 and TRBJ2-4; the D gene could be TRBD1 or TRBD2 (5 bases each). The germline gives CDR1 MNHEY, CDR2 SMNVEV (reference sequence). The CDR3 is 13 amino acids. CDR3 region: CASSPVGGNIQYF. The CDR3, as DNA: TGTGCCAGCAGTCCCGTTGGGGGTAACATCCAGTACTTC.

The rearrangement joins TRBV20-1 to TRBJ2-5; no firm D call. Per the germline V gene, CDR1 is DFQATT and CDR2 is SNEGSKA (reference sequence). CDR3 length equals 13 residues. Trimming removed 2 bases at V and 1 base at J, with 8 bases between. The chain's CDR3 is CSARRVSQETQYF. In DNA, the CDR3 is TGCAGTGCTAGACGCGTCAGCCAAGAGACCCAGTACTTC.

The chain uses TRBV7-2 and TRBJ2-2; 10 bases fit TRBD2. The CDR3 contains 14 residues. The V and J ends lost 7 bases and 4 bases, in that order; junction bases with no gene match: 3. CDR1 SGHTA and CDR2 FQGNSA come from the germline V gene. CDR3 loop: CASTSGGGTGELFF. The CDR3 nucleotides read TGTGCCAGCACCAGCGGGGGGGGCACCGGGGAGCTGTTTTTT.

This clonotype was detected a few times. This chain joins TRBV10-3 and TRBJ1-4, with TRBD1 matching over 7 bases. The CDR3 has 13 amino acids. Unmatched junction bases numbered 5, after V lost 10 bases and J lost 3 bases. Germline loops: CDR1 ENHRY, CDR2 SYGVKD. The CDR3: CATAGTANEKLFF. The CDR3 region has the DNA TGTGCCACGGCCGGGACAGCTAATGAAAAACTGTTTTTT.

J is TRBJ2-7 and V is TRBV28; D may correspond to TRBD1 or TRBD2 (5 bases each). The germline V gene encodes CDR1 MDHEN and CDR2 SYDVKM. V lost 5 bases to trimming and J lost 4 bases, with 27 bases between them. The CDR3 is made up of 18 amino acids. CDR3 residues: CASSGMPGRKGLDYEQYF. DNA for the CDR3: TGTGCCAGCAGTGGAATGCCGGGACGAAAGGGTCTAGATTACGAGCAGTACTTC.

This clonotype was detected a few times. The chain links TRBV6-1 to TRBJ2-5; TRBD2 aligns across 10 bases. V shed 5 bases and J 4 bases; nucleotides not matched to a gene: 19. The germline V gene encodes CDR1 MNHNS and CDR2 SASEGT. The CDR3 loop spans 19 amino acids. Here the CDR3 DNA reads TGTGCCAGCAGTAAAACGGGTCCAGGGAGCGGGAGGGCCAGAGAGACCCAGTACTTC. Amino acid sequence: CASSKTGPGSGRARETQYF.

The rearrangement links TRBV7-9 to TRBJ1-4; perhaps TRBD1 as D (5 bases). V lost 4 bases and J 3 bases, leaving 18 bases between the germline ends. CDR1 and CDR2 (germline): SEHNR, FQNEAQ (reference sequence). The length of the CDR3 is 17 residues. The CDR3 reads CASSSIVSGTSNEKLFF. In DNA, the CDR3 is TGTGCCAGCAGCTCCATAGTATCCGGGACTTCTAATGAAAAACTGTTTTTT.

This clonotype has just a few counts. The chain is built from TRBV20-1 and TRBJ2-1, with 9 bases fitting TRBD2. V was pared by 6 bases and J by 7 bases, with 13 bases of the junction left unmatched. The germline V gene has CDR1 DFQATT and CDR2 SNEGSKA (reference sequence). The length of the CDR3 is 15 residues. CDR3 DNA sequence: TGCAGTGCCTTGGGACTAGCTCTGGGGTATAATGAGCAGTTCTTC. It translates to CSALGLALGYNEQFF.

This clonotype was seen more than once but under ten times. The J gene is TRBJ2-1, the V gene TRBV2; TRBD2 matches at 8 bases. The ends lost 10 bases at V and 0 bases at J; junction bases unmatched: 14. CDR1 and CDR2 from the germline V gene are SNHLY and FYNNEI. This CDR3 has 17 residues. The CDR3 DNA is TGTGCCACCACGGGGCCTAGCGGGTGGGACTCCTACAATGAGCAGTTCTTC. Protein sequence: CATTGPSGWDSYNEQFF. The full variable domain, its missing parts supplied by reference TRBV2 and TRBJ2-1, is EPEVTQTPSHQVTQMGQEVILRCVPISNHLYFYWYRQILGQKVEFLVSFYNNEISEKSEIFDDQFSVERPDGSNFTLKIRSTKLEDSAMYFCATTGPSGWDSYNEQFFGPGTRLTVL.

This clonotype was detected only once. The V call is TRBV29-1, the J call TRBJ2-3, with a weak D call TRBD2 (5 bases). Between the trimmed V and J ends, which lost 8 bases and 0 bases, there was a span of 21 bases. Germline assignment: CDR1 SQVTM and CDR2 ANQGSEA. CDR3 length: 16 amino acids. CDR3 nucleotide sequence: TGCAGCACGGAGGCATGGGGTCGCTATAGCACAGATACGCAGTATTTT. Amino acids: CSTEAWGRYSTDTQYF.

This clonotype was counted between two and nine times. V and J are TRBV6-1 and TRBJ1-4, with a weak D call TRBD1 (5 bases). CDR1 MNHNS and CDR2 SASEGT come from the germline V gene. V lost 5 bases to trimming and J lost 0 bases, with 13 bases between them. The CDR3 contains 16 residues. Written as DNA, the CDR3 is TGTGCCAGCAGTCCTATTGACAGCGCAACTAATGAAAAACTGTTTTTT. This translates into CASSPIDSATNEKLFF.